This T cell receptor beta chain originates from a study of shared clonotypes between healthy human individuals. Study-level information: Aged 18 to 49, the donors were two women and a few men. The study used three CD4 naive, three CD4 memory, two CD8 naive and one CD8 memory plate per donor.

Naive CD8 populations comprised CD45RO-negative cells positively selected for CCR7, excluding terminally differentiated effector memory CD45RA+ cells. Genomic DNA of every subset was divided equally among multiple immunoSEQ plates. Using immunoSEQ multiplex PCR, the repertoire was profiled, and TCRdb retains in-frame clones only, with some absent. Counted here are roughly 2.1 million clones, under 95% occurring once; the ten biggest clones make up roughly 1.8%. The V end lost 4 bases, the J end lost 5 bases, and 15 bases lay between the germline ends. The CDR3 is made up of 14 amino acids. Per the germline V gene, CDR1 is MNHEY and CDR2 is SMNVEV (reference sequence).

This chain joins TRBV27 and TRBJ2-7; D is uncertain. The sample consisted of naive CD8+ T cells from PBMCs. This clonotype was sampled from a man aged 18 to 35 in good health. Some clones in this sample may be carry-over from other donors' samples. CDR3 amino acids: CASSSPRFGDEQYF. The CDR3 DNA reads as TGTGCCAGCAGTTCCCCTCGTTTCGGAGACGAGCAGTACTTC.